This is a list of T cell receptor beta chains from one sample in a study of cytomegalovirus exposure and HLA in healthy donors. Some clones are missing from TCRdb's copy, which holds only in-frame ones; the method was immunoSEQ multiplex PCR. The sample consists of around 130,000 clones, around 75% of them appearing once. Sequencing was performed on PBMCs. All receptors come from a woman under 40 in good health and CMV-seronegative. Each CDR3 is given without its conserved first and last residue. Clone size is stated in some rows and not others, as once, few, many or a class when expanded.

clone_size	v_call	j_call	cdr3_aa
-	TRBV4-2	TRBJ2-4	ASSGTNLAKNIQY
-	TRBV7-9	TRBJ2-3	AGSPNLSPPPDTQY
few	TRBV5-1	TRBJ2-5	ASSLAGVREETQY
-	TRBV14	TRBJ2-1	ASSQVGQGSHNEQF
-	TRBV7-2	TRBJ2-3	ASSLGRGRADTQY
-	TRBV30	TRBJ1-5	AWSRGPLSNQPQH
few	TRBV7-9	TRBJ2-5	ASSLVGETQY
-	TRBV7-8	TRBJ2-5	ASSLTGIGETQY
few	TRBV11-2	TRBJ2-7	ASSFSFGRSYEQY
-	TRBV6-5	TRBJ2-6	ASSYTAGSGANVLT
-	TRBV6-1	TRBJ2-3	ASSESGGAGTDTQY
-	TRBV5-1	TRBJ2-4	ASSFGGESKNIQY
-	TRBV19	TRBJ2-6	ASSPLGQSSSGANVLT
-	TRBV28	TRBJ1-5	ASSFGQASQPQH
-	TRBV7-2	TRBJ1-4	ASSPRTGPNEKLF
few	TRBV7-2	TRBJ2-5	ASNFGYRGTQY
-	TRBV29-1	TRBJ2-2	SVDRNTGELF
-	TRBV18	TRBJ1-4	ASSEGGNEKLF
few	TRBV4-1	TRBJ1-2	ASSQVARGDYGYT
-	TRBV29-1	TRBJ2-5	SVEGSQETQY
once	TRBV14	TRBJ1-4	ASSQELRGANEKLF
few	TRBV5-8	TRBJ1-2	ASSSQDSFSRGYT
-	TRBV5-1	TRBJ1-2	ASSSSQGAYGYT
once	TRBV10-2	TRBJ2-1	ASSDRLLGGEQF
once	TRBV2	TRBJ2-1	ASSNYPGEQF
-	TRBV5-8	TRBJ2-5	ASSLGQRANQETQY